This T cell receptor (beta chain) was retrieved from a study of cytomegalovirus exposure and HLA in healthy donors. Libraries were prepared by immunoSEQ multiplex PCR; TCRdb keeps only in-frame clonotypes and omits some of them. The table records around 190,000 clones, about 85% of them present only once. This clone was observed once. This clonotype was sampled from a man younger than 35 in good health and CMV-seropositive. Specimen: PBMCs.

The DNA of the CDR3 is TGCGCCAGCAAATCCATTAGCGGGGGAGGGCCGCAAGAGACCCAGTACTTC. Protein: CASKSISGGGPQETQYF. This chain joins TRBV10-2 and TRBJ2-5; 9 bases are a match to TRBD2. There are 17 residues in the CDR3. The J segment lost 2 bases and the V segment lost 7 bases, leaving 14 bases of the junction unmatched. From germline, CDR1 is WSHSY and CDR2 SAAADI.